This T cell receptor (beta chain) emerged from a study of blood T cell repertoires in COVID-19. This CDR3 contains 16 residues. J was trimmed by 6 bases and V by 4 bases; bases with no gene match: 13. The V gene's germline CDR1 is SGHRS and CDR2 YFSETQ. Clones were read by immunoSEQ multiplex PCR, and TCRdb kept only the in-frame ones, dropping some. The repertoire holds approximately 240,000 clones, with 82% as singletons. Specimen: peripheral blood. The rearrangement links TRBV5-1 to TRBJ2-7; 10 positions match TRBD2. This clonotype was sampled from a woman older than 75 with active or convalescent COVID-19. The CDR3 loop is CASSVPLAGKVSEQYF. CDR3 coding DNA: TGCGCCAGCAGCGTTCCACTAGCGGGAAAAGTCTCCGAGCAGTACTTC.